The present entry profiles one TCR beta chain with its context. Per the original data handling: Amplification of reference gene primers was used by the study to estimate nucleated cell counts. TCRdb's table, derived via immunoSEQ multiplex PCR, lists solely in-frame clones and lacks some. V and J calls and clone size are given by that table; D and trimming were obtained from the DNA. In the table there are 250,000 to 300,000 clones, around four fifths of which are singletons. The sample originates from a study of blood T cell repertoires in COVID-19. The length of the CDR3 is 14 residues. The ends were cut back, 0 bases at V and 1 base at J, with 6 bases in the middle. CDR1 is SGHTA, CDR2 FQGNSA, per germline.

Sequencing used peripheral blood. The chain carries TRBV7-2 and TRBJ2-5; no clear D gene. This TCR was recovered from a man older than 75 with acute or convalescent COVID-19. Here the CDR3 DNA reads TGTGCCAGCAGCTTAGCCTCCCCCCAAGAGACCCAGTACTTC. This gives the protein CASSLASPQETQYF.